This T cell receptor beta chain originates from a study of blood T cell repertoires in COVID-19. In the study overall: T cells, B-cell-depleted T cells, or PBMCs supplied cDNA or gDNA.

The ends lost 6 bases at V and 7 bases at J; junction bases unmatched: 7. The CDR3 contains 13 residues. Germline CDR1 and CDR2: SNHLY and FYNNEI. Per the original data handling: Amplification from reference gene primers served as the basis for estimated nucleated cell counts. Clones were read by immunoSEQ multiplex PCR, and TCRdb kept only the in-frame ones, dropping some. V, J and clone size are taken as reported in that table, and D and trimming were inferred from the DNA itself. The table has approximately 190,000 clones, about 85% seen once; the top ten hold 2% to 2.5%. Material for sequencing was peripheral blood. The receptor comes from a man in his 70s with active or convalescent COVID-19. The J gene is TRBJ2-5, the V gene TRBV2, with 8 bases identical to TRBD2. The chain's CDR3 is CASSERAGGTQYF. For the CDR3, the DNA is TGTGCCAGCAGCGAAAGGGCGGGGGGGACCCAGTACTTC.